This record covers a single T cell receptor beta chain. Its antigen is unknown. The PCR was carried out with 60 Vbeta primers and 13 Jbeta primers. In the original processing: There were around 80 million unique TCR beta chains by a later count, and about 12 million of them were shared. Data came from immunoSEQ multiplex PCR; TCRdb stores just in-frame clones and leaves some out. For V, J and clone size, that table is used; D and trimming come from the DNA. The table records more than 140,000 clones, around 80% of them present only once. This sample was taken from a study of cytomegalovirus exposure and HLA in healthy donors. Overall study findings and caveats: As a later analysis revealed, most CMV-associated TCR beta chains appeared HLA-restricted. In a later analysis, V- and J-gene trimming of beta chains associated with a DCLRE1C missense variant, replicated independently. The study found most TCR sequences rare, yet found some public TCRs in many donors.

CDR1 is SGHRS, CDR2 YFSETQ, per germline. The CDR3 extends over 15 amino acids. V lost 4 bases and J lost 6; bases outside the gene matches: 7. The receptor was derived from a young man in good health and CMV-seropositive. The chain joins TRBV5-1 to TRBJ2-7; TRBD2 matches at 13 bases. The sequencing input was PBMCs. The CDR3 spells CASSIGLAGVIEQYF. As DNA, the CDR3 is TGCGCCAGCAGCATTGGACTAGCGGGAGTAATCGAGCAGTACTTC.